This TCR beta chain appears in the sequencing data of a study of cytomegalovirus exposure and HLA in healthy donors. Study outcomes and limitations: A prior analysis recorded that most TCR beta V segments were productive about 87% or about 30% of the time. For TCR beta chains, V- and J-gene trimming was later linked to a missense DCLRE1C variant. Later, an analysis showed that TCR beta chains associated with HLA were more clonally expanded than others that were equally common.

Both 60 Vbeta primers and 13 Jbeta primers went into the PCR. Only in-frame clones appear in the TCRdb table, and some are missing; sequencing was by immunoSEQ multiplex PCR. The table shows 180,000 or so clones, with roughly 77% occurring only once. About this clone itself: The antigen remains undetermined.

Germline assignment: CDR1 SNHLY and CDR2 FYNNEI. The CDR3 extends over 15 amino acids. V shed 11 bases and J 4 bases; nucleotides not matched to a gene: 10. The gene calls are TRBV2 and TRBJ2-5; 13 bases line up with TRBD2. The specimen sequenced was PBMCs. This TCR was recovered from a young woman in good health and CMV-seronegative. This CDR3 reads CAGQRTSGGTETQYF. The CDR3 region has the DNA TGTGCCGGCCAAAGGACTAGCGGGGGTACAGAGACCCAGTACTTC.